Below are 30 T cell receptor beta chains sequenced from a single sample in a study of siplizumab effects on memory and regulatory T cells. Assay: immunoSEQ multiplex PCR; the TCRdb copy retains only in-frame clones and omits some. The sample includes around 110,000 clones, about 94% of them seen just once. The sample taken for sequencing was non-Treg CD4+ T cells sorted from blood. All receptors derive from a human donor in good health.

This chain's CDR3 is CASSRGVGAFDTEAFF. CDR3 in DNA: TGCGCCAGCAGCCGAGGAGTTGGGGCCTTTGACACTGAAGCTTTCTTT. The chain employs TRBV4-1 and TRBJ1-1; perhaps TRBD1 as D (5 bases). Trimming left V 4 bases short and J 3 bases short, with 18 bases between. CDR1 is MGHRA, CDR2 YSYEKL, per germline. This CDR3 has 16 residues.

This clone appeared a single time. The CDR3 spells CASSSTPSGRMYEQYF. CDR3 nucleotide sequence: TGTGCCAGCAGCTCAACACCAAGCGGGAGGATGTACGAGCAGTACTTC. V and J are TRBV5-4 and TRBJ2-7; 9 bases agree with TRBD2. The CDR3 totals 16 residues. CDR1 and CDR2 (germline): SGHNT, YYREEE (reference sequence). Trimming at V came to 3 bases and at J to 4 bases, leaving 11 bases not matched to a gene.

The chain links TRBV21-1 to TRBJ1-6. TRBV21-1 counts as a pseudogene. CDR3 length: 16 amino acids. CDR3: CASSKRARRVNSPLHF. CDR3 sequence (DNA): TGTGCCAGCAGCAAACGAGCCCGACGGGTTAATTCACCCCTCCACTTT.

J is TRBJ1-1 and V is TRBV15; D is possibly TRBD1 (5 bases). Germline V gives CDR1 LNHNV, CDR2 YYDKDF (reference sequence). The CDR3 loop spans 17 amino acids. V was shortened by 5 bases and J by 0 bases, with 19 bases between the two germline ends. Here the CDR3 reads CATSSGDLVGLNTEAFF. The CDR3, as DNA: TGTGCCACCAGCTCTGGGGACCTGGTGGGACTGAACACTGAAGCTTTCTTT.

The CDR3: CASSPRDRDGNEKLFF. The CDR3 DNA reads as TGTGCCAGTAGTCCCCGGGACAGGGACGGTAATGAAAAACTGTTTTTT. The V call is TRBV19, the J call TRBJ1-4; TRBD1 matches 9 bases. From germline, CDR1 is LNHDA and CDR2 SQIVND (reference sequence). Trimming removed 5 bases from V and 4 bases from J; junction bases left unmatched: 8. CDR3 length: 16 residues.

The gene calls are TRBV14 and TRBJ2-7, with D uncertain. V was trimmed by 8 bases and J by 4 bases, leaving 15 bases between them. This CDR3 is built from 13 residues. Germline CDR1 is SGHDN and CDR2 is FVKESK. DNA of the CDR3: TGTGCCAGCTCTTTACCTTCTGGATACGAGCAGTACTTC. Residues: CASSLPSGYEQYF.

The V call is TRBV19, the J call TRBJ1-6; D might be TRBD1 (6 bases). Germline V gene lookup returns CDR1 LNHDA and CDR2 SQIVND (reference sequence). The V gene lost 0 bases and the J gene lost 7 bases, with 16 bases spanning the gap. The CDR3 contains 17 residues. Written as DNA, the CDR3 is TGTGCCAGTAGTATAGATCAGGGGACAAAGAGAAATTCACCCCTCCACTTT. The encoded protein is CASSIDQGTKRNSPLHF. The complete variable domain, with remaining parts taken from reference TRBV19 and TRBJ1-6, reads DGGITQSPKYLFRKEGQNVTLSCEQNLNHDAMYWYRQDPGQGLRLIYYSQIVNDFQKGDIAEGYSVSREKKESFPLTVTSAQKNPTAFYLCASSIDQGTKRNSPLHFGNGTRLTVT.

The chain carries TRBV11-3 and TRBJ2-1; 12 nucleotides match TRBD2. Trimming cost V 5 bases and J 2 bases; bases outside gene matches: 1. This CDR3 comprises 15 residues. Germline CDR1 is SGHNT and CDR2 is YENEEA. CDR3 coding DNA: TGTGCCAGCAGCCTAGCGGGAGGGACCTACAATGAGCAGTTCTTC. Protein sequence: CASSLAGGTYNEQFF.

This chain connects TRBV7-3 to TRBJ2-1; 7 bases line up with TRBD1. Germline loops: CDR1 SGHTA, CDR2 FQGTGA. V was pared by 6 bases and J by 3 bases, with 5 bases of the junction left unmatched. The CDR3 extends over 14 amino acids. CDR3 loop: CASSPGQVYNEQFF. The DNA for the CDR3 is TGTGCCAGCAGTCCCGGACAGGTCTACAATGAGCAGTTCTTC.

The chain is built from TRBV4-1 and TRBJ1-1; 7 bases map to TRBD1. V lost 0 bases, J lost 0 bases, and 7 bases stayed unmatched. CDR3 length equals 17 residues. Looked up from germline, CDR1 is MGHRA and CDR2 is YSYEKL. The DNA of the CDR3 is TGCGCCAGCAGCCAAGATTTAGGGACAGCCATGAACACTGAAGCTTTCTTT. It yields the protein CASSQDLGTAMNTEAFF.

CDR3 nucleotides: TGTGCCATCCAGGGCGCCGGGGGAAAACTGTTTTTT. Translated: CAIQGAGGKLFF. This chain links TRBV10-3 with TRBJ1-4; TRBD1 is a possible D gene (5 bases). The V end was cut by 8 bases, the J end by 10 bases, with 14 bases between. The CDR3 has 12 amino acids. The germline CDR1 and CDR2 sequences are ENHRY and SYGVKD.

This rearrangement joins TRBV19 to TRBJ2-1; D tentatively reads TRBD1 or TRBD2 (6 bases each). Trimming removed 0 bases from V and 8 bases from J, with 17 bases in between. The V gene's germline CDR1 is LNHDA and CDR2 SQIVND (reference sequence). The CDR3 has 16 amino acids. CDR3 protein: CASSIERGTILYEQFF. The CDR3 DNA is TGTGCCAGTAGTATAGAACGCGGGACAATTCTCTATGAGCAGTTCTTC.

CDR3 sequence: CSAHLETQYF. CDR3 bases: TGCAGTGCCCACTTGGAGACCCAGTACTTC. This sequence joins TRBV20-1 and TRBJ2-5; D unclear. With 6 bases removed from V and 5 bases from J, the gap between germline ends came to 7 bases. Germline V gene data show CDR1 as DFQATT and CDR2 as SNEGSKA (reference sequence). The CDR3 runs to 10 residues.

This chain connects TRBV7-9 to TRBJ2-7; 7 nucleotides agree with TRBD1. This CDR3 has 14 amino acids. Germline V lookup: CDR1 SEHNR, CDR2 FQNEAQ (reference sequence). J was trimmed by 5 bases and V by 5 bases; bases with no gene match: 9. The DNA of the CDR3 is TGTGCCAGCAGCGCATTGACAGGGTCTCACGAGCAGTACTTC. Translated: CASSALTGSHEQYF.

V is TRBV10-2 and J is TRBJ1-5; D not resolved. The CDR3 contains 14 residues. In germline, CDR1 is WSHSY, CDR2 SAAADI. V was shortened by 3 bases and J by 0 bases, with 6 bases between the two germline ends. CDR3 coding DNA: TGCGCCAGCAGTGAACCTTATAGCAATCAGCCCCAGCATTTT. It specifies CASSEPYSNQPQHF.

This rearrangement joins TRBV11-3 to TRBJ2-1; no definite D call. This CDR3 spans 12 amino acids. Per the germline V gene, CDR1 is SGHNT and CDR2 is YENEEA. Trimming left V 3 bases short and J 8 bases short, with 8 bases between. The CDR3 DNA follows: TGTGCCAGCAGCTTGAGCAGGCATGAGCAGTTCTTC. It yields the protein CASSLSRHEQFF.

The chain uses TRBV7-3 and TRBJ1-2; D is uncertain. Germline loops: CDR1 SGHTA, CDR2 FQGTGA. This CDR3 is 13 amino acids long. Trimming took off 7 bases at V and 0 bases at J, with 9 bases between the two ends. CDR3: CASTLNANYGYTF. CDR3 coding DNA: TGTGCCAGCACCCTAAATGCTAACTATGGCTACACCTTC.

The gene calls are TRBV2 and TRBJ1-1, with D perhaps matching TRBD1 (5 bases). The length of the CDR3 is 13 residues. Germline V gene lookup returns CDR1 SNHLY and CDR2 FYNNEI. V was trimmed by 2 bases and J by 4 bases, leaving 8 bases between them. Here the CDR3 reads CASSERGTTEAFF. CDR3 nucleotides: TGTGCCAGCAGTGAACGGGGCACCACTGAAGCTTTCTTT.

This rearrangement joins TRBV6-6 to TRBJ2-7, with 9 bases fitting TRBD2. Trimming cost V 7 bases and J 3 bases; bases outside gene matches: 10. This CDR3 contains 15 residues. Germline V lookup: CDR1 MNHNY, CDR2 SVGAGI (reference sequence). The CDR3 DNA reads as TGTGCCAGCACCTTACTAGCGGGCGGCAACTACGAGCAGTACTTC. It is translated as CASTLLAGGNYEQYF.

The chain carries TRBV11-2 and TRBJ1-2; possible D gene TRBD1, 5 bases. V was shortened by 1 base and J by 5 bases, with 17 bases between the two germline ends. CDR1 SGHAT and CDR2 FQNNGV come from the germline V gene. The CDR3 has 16 residues. CDR3 DNA: TGTGCCAGCAGCTTAGGTCCTCAGGGTGATGTATATGGCTACACCTTC. This sequence encodes CASSLGPQGDVYGYTF.

CDR3: CASSRAGTLNIEQYF. DNA for the CDR3: TGTGCCAGCAGCCGAGCCGGGACGCTGAATATCGAGCAGTACTTC. The chain couples TRBV14 to TRBJ2-7, with D perhaps assigned TRBD1 or TRBD2 (5 bases each). The germline V gene has CDR1 SGHDN and CDR2 FVKESK. CDR3 length: 15 amino acids. V lost 4 bases, J lost 6 bases, and 19 bases lay in between. Drawing the rest from reference TRBV14 and TRBJ2-7, the complete variable domain is EAGVTQFPSHSVIEKGQTVTLRCDPISGHDNLYWYRRVMGKEIKFLLHFVKESKQDESGMPNNRFLAERTGGTYSTLKVQPAELEDSGVYFCASSRAGTLNIEQYFGPGTRLTVT.

The chain uses TRBV7-8 and TRBJ1-3, with a weak D call TRBD1 (6 bases). The germline gives CDR1 SGHVS, CDR2 FQNEAQ. Trimming removed 1 base from V and 2 bases from J, with 15 bases in between. This CDR3 spans 17 amino acids. CDR3 amino acids: CASSLESGQLAGNTIYF. In nucleotides, the CDR3 is TGTGCCAGCAGCTTAGAGTCCGGACAGCTAGCTGGAAACACCATATATTTT.

The rearrangement joins TRBV18 to TRBJ2-1, with D tentatively TRBD2 (5 bases). V dropped 5 bases and J dropped 9 bases, with 14 bases sitting between them. The CDR3 consists of 13 residues. Germline CDR1 is KGHSH and CDR2 is LQKENI. CDR3 loop: CASSDGLPVEQFF. CDR3 nucleotides: TGTGCCAGCTCAGACGGACTCCCCGTTGAGCAGTTCTTC.

As DNA, the CDR3 is TGCGCCAGCAGCAAAGACAGGGTAGCTGAAAAACTGTTTTTT. It encodes CASSKDRVAEKLFF. The chain joins TRBV5-1 to TRBJ1-4; 7 nucleotides line up with TRBD1. Trimming cost V 4 bases and J 7 bases; bases outside gene matches: 7. The CDR3 is 14 amino acids. Germline V gene data show CDR1 as SGHRS and CDR2 as YFSETQ.

This chain's CDR3 is CASSPTGLAGYNEQFF. The CDR3, as DNA: TGTGCCAGCAGCCCCACTGGCCTAGCGGGTTACAATGAGCAGTTCTTC. The chain combines TRBV7-9 with TRBJ2-1; 8 positions agree with TRBD2. V gave up 5 bases and J gave up 4 bases; unmatched junction bases: 10. The germline gives CDR1 SEHNR, CDR2 FQNEAQ (reference sequence). The CDR3 runs 16 residues.

This chain connects TRBV5-6 to TRBJ2-1; D ambiguous. Germline V gives CDR1 SGHDT, CDR2 YYEEEE. CDR3 length equals 15 residues. V was clipped by 3 bases and J by 0 bases, with 10 bases between them. The CDR3 nucleotides read TGTGCCAGCAGCTCCACCTCCAGCTCCTACAATGAGCAGTTCTTC. Protein sequence: CASSSTSSSYNEQFF.

V is TRBV30 and J is TRBJ1-3, with TRBD1 matching over 8 bases. The CDR3 spans 15 residues. The ends lost 2 bases at V and 2 bases at J; junction bases unmatched: 5. Germline CDR1 reads GTSNPN; CDR2 reads SVGIG (reference sequence). The CDR3 protein is CAWSPQGAAGNTIYF. The CDR3 DNA reads TGTGCCTGGAGTCCCCAGGGGGCTGCTGGAAACACCATATATTTT.

The rearrangement uses TRBV7-9 and TRBJ2-3; no definite D call. From germline, CDR1 is SEHNR and CDR2 FQNEAQ (reference sequence). The CDR3 loop spans 18 amino acids. The V and J ends lost 5 bases and 0 bases respectively, with 21 bases between them. The CDR3 nucleotides are TGTGCCAGCAGCCCGGGCCTTGCGCGTAGGACGAGCACAGATACGCAGTATTTT. It specifies CASSPGLARRTSTDTQYF.

V and J are TRBV19 and TRBJ2-3, with a tentative D call TRBD1 (6 bases). CDR1 is LNHDA, CDR2 SQIVND, per germline (reference sequence). The CDR3 spans 14 residues. The V and J ends lost 3 bases and 1 base respectively, with 8 bases between them. The CDR3 sequence is CASSIPGGTDTQYF. CDR3 in DNA: TGTGCCAGTAGTATCCCAGGGGGCACAGATACGCAGTATTTT.

The sample holds one count of this clone. The chain links TRBV16 to TRBJ1-6; 7 nucleotides agree with TRBD1. Losses at the gene ends were 1 base for V and 9 bases for J; bases not matched to a gene: 9. The germline gives CDR1 KGHSY, CDR2 FQNENV. This CDR3 has 16 residues. The CDR3, as DNA: TGTGCCAGCAGCCAATTTAGGGACAGAACTTCTTCACCCCTCCACTTT. This translates into CASSQFRDRTSSPLHF.